These 14 T cell receptor beta chains originate from one sample sequenced in a study of blood T cell repertoires in COVID-19. Produced via immunoSEQ multiplex PCR; TCRdb's table is partial and in-frame only. The sample contains about 140,000 clones, 85% to 90% of which appear only once. Sequencing used peripheral blood. These receptors were taken from a woman over 75 with acute or convalescent COVID-19.

J is TRBJ1-2 and V is TRBV5-8, with D unclear. The CDR3 has 16 residues. Germline CDR1 SGHTS, CDR2 YDEGEE. Trimming left V 0 bases short and J 4 bases short, with 16 bases between. The CDR3 loop reads CASSLGSDGRLYGYTF. DNA for the CDR3: TGTGCCAGCAGCTTGGGGAGCGACGGGAGACTCTATGGCTACACCTTC.

Here the CDR3 reads CASSLTQGVYNSPLHF. CDR3 nucleotide sequence: TGTGCCAGTAGCCTTACTCAGGGGGTTTATAATTCACCCCTCCACTTT. The rearrangement uses TRBV19 and TRBJ1-6; TRBD1 agrees at 7 bases. Per germline, CDR1 LNHDA and CDR2 SQIVND (reference sequence). Trimming took 6 bases from V and 4 from J; bases not matched to a gene: 9. The CDR3 is made up of 16 amino acids.

CDR3 sequence: CASSWGGGGGNQPQHF. The CDR3 coding sequence is TGTGCCAGCAGCTGGGGCGGGGGGGGAGGTAATCAGCCCCAGCATTTT. The genes are TRBV7-2 and TRBJ1-5; D might be TRBD1 (5 bases). V lost 4 bases, J lost 4 bases, and 17 bases lay in between. Per germline, CDR1 SGHTA and CDR2 FQGNSA. The CDR3 totals 16 residues. The whole variable domain, filled in from reference TRBV7-2 and TRBJ1-5, reads GAGVSQSPSNKVTEKGKDVELRCDPISGHTALYWYRQSLGQGLEFLIYFQGNSAPDKSGLPSDRFSAERTGGSVSTLTIQRTQQEDSAVYLCASSWGGGGGNQPQHFGDGTRLSIL.

This rearrangement joins TRBV19 to TRBJ1-2; D is undetermined. V was cut by 1 base and J by 8 bases, with 8 bases left in between. This CDR3 contains 12 residues. CDR1 is LNHDA and CDR2 is SQIVND in the germline V gene (reference sequence). CDR3 in DNA: TGTGCCAGTAGTATAGTTGGTGGCGGCTACACCTTC. Its protein is CASSIVGGGYTF. The variable domain in full, completed from reference TRBV19 and TRBJ1-2, reads DGGITQSPKYLFRKEGQNVTLSCEQNLNHDAMYWYRQDPGQGLRLIYYSQIVNDFQKGDIAEGYSVSREKKESFPLTVTSAQKNPTAFYLCASSIVGGGYTFGSGTRLTVV.

The chain combines TRBV7-9 with TRBJ1-1; 8 nucleotides line up with TRBD1. V lost 4 bases and J lost 0; bases outside the gene matches: 16. CDR3 size: 19 residues. The germline V gene encodes CDR1 SEHNR and CDR2 FQNEAQ (reference sequence). CDR3: CASSSLEGQATGMNTEAFF. As DNA, the CDR3 is TGTGCCAGCAGCTCCCTGGAGGGACAGGCCACCGGGATGAACACTGAAGCTTTCTTT.

The chain carries TRBV30 and TRBJ1-2; 9 bases are a match to TRBD1. The CDR3 spans 17 residues. Trimming cost V 3 bases and J 3 bases; bases outside gene matches: 14. Germline CDR1 GTSNPN, CDR2 SVGIG (reference sequence). Written as DNA, the CDR3 is TGTGCCTGGAGCGGACAGGGGCCCCTTTGGGACTACTATGGCTACACCTTC. Translating gives CAWSGQGPLWDYYGYTF.

The chain combines TRBV6-6 with TRBJ1-5, with TRBD1 identical over 9 bases. The trim removed 5 bases at V and 2 bases at J, leaving 4 bases unmatched. CDR3 length: 15 residues. CDR1 MNHNY and CDR2 SVGAGI come from the germline V gene (reference sequence). The chain's CDR3 is CASSPGQGGNQPQHF. CDR3 nucleotide sequence: TGTGCCAGCAGTCCGGGACAGGGAGGCAATCAGCCCCAGCATTTT.

The chain combines TRBV4-1 with TRBJ2-6, with a possible D match to TRBD1 (6 bases). Germline values: CDR1 MGHRA, CDR2 YSYEKL. The CDR3 covers 16 residues. V was clipped by 4 bases and J by 2 bases, with 12 bases between them. This CDR3 is CASSRGQGTGANVLTF. The CDR3 DNA sequence: TGCGCCAGCAGCCGAGGCCAGGGGACTGGGGCCAACGTCCTGACTTTC.

Of note for this clone: Distinct nucleotide sequences in the sample also encode this CDR3. The rearrangement links TRBV3-1 (or the pseudogene TRBV3-2) to TRBJ1-2; 10 nucleotides line up with TRBD1. The CDR3 spans 14 residues. Germline values: CDR1 LGHDT, CDR2 YNNKEL (reference sequence). J was trimmed by 7 bases and V by 4 bases; bases with no gene match: 6. The CDR3 DNA follows: TGTGCCAGCAGCCGAGGACAGGGGGAGGGTGGCTACACCTTC. This sequence encodes CASSRGQGEGGYTF.

This chain joins TRBV19 and TRBJ2-3; 8 bases fit TRBD2. The CDR3 sequence is 16 residues long. Losses at the gene ends were 3 bases for V and 5 bases for J; bases not matched to a gene: 10. The germline V gene has CDR1 LNHDA and CDR2 SQIVND (reference sequence). The CDR3 region has the DNA TGTGCCAGTAGTATCAATGTCGGGGGGGACGGAGATACGCAGTATTTT. Protein sequence: CASSINVGGDGDTQYF. Together with reference TRBV19 and TRBJ2-3, the CDR3 gives the full variable domain: DGGITQSPKYLFRKEGQNVTLSCEQNLNHDAMYWYRQDPGQGLRLIYYSQIVNDFQKGDIAEGYSVSREKKESFPLTVTSAQKNPTAFYLCASSINVGGDGDTQYFGPGTRLTVL.

This clone has just one count. This chain links TRBV19 with TRBJ1-2; D unresolved. Trimming stripped 3 bases from V and 3 bases from J, with 8 bases between. Germline lookup yields CDR1 LNHDA and CDR2 SQIVND (reference sequence). The CDR3 contains 13 residues. CDR3 residues: CASSIPPDYGYTF. CDR3 DNA sequence: TGTGCCAGTAGTATTCCCCCGGACTATGGCTACACCTTC. Full variable domain (missing parts from reference TRBV19 and TRBJ1-2): DGGITQSPKYLFRKEGQNVTLSCEQNLNHDAMYWYRQDPGQGLRLIYYSQIVNDFQKGDIAEGYSVSREKKESFPLTVTSAQKNPTAFYLCASSIPPDYGYTFGSGTRLTVV.

This chain joins TRBV3-1 (or the pseudogene TRBV3-2) and TRBJ2-5; 7 bases agree with TRBD1. CDR1 is LGHDT and CDR2 is YNNKEL in the germline V gene (reference sequence). The CDR3 contains 13 residues. V shed 4 bases and J 4 bases; nucleotides not matched to a gene: 3. CDR3 sequence (DNA): TGTGCCAGCAGCCGACAGGGAACAGAGACCCAGTACTTC. Its protein product is CASSRQGTETQYF.

V gene TRBV30 combines with J gene TRBJ2-7; D is perhaps TRBD1 (6 bases). Germline assignment: CDR1 GTSNPN and CDR2 SVGIG (reference sequence). Trimming took 0 bases from V and 5 from J, leaving 14 bases between them. The CDR3 is made up of 14 amino acids. In DNA form, the CDR3 reads TGTGCCTGGAGTGTGATGGGGGCGATAAACGAGCAGTACTTC. It translates to CAWSVMGAINEQYF.

The rearrangement joins TRBV7-2 to TRBJ2-1; TRBD1 agrees at 7 bases. V was clipped by 3 bases and J by 10 bases; unmatched bases: 15. This CDR3 region has 16 residues. Germline V gene lookup returns CDR1 SGHTA and CDR2 FQGNSA. The CDR3 sequence is CASSFSPTGSFDEQFF. As DNA, the CDR3 is TGTGCCAGCAGCTTCAGCCCGACAGGGAGTTTTGACGAGCAGTTCTTC.